Described below is a single T cell receptor (beta chain) sequence and its context. One end of the junction is discordant with germline, which a read error may explain. This CDR3 has 13 residues. The germline V gene has CDR1 LNHNV and CDR2 YYDKDF (reference sequence). The sample comes from a study of human T cells and chemical hapten exposure. Looking at the study overall: From small differences in pooled library volume came most of the variation in per-sample TCR yields.

The sample's time point: patch test 1, 2 weeks after DPC sensitization. Treatment meaning: therapeutic diphenylcyclopropenone sensitization with weekly scalp DPC. Unique molecular identifiers were attached to individual cDNA molecules during library preparation. TCRdb independently ran MiXCR on the RACE reads; one entry per CDR3 protein. This table holds 180,000 or so distinct CDR3 sequences, about 20% found once. The sample consisted of whole blood, taken in connection with sensitization to the hapten diphenylcyclopropenone (DPC). The rearrangement links TRBV15 to TRBJ1-3, with a tentative D call TRBD1 (5 bases). This clonotype originated in a woman aged 50 to 65 with alopecia areata. Some clones in this sample may be carry-over from other donors' samples. The CDR3 DNA reads TGTGCCACCAGCAGAGATAGTGCGGGACGCAGTTTTTTT. Translating gives CATSRDSAGRSFF.